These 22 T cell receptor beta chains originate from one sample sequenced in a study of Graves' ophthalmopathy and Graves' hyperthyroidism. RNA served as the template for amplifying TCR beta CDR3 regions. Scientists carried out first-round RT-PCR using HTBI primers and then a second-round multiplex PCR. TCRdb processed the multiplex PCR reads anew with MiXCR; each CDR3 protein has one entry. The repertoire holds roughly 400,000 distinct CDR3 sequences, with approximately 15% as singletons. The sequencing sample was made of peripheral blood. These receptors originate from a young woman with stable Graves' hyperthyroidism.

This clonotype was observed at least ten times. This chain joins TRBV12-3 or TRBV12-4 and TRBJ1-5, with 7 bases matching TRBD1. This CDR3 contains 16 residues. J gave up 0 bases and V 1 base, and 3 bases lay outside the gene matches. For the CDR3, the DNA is TGTGCCAGCAGTTTAGGACAGGGTCGTAGCAATCAGCCCCAGCATTTT. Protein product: CASSLGQGRSNQPQHF.

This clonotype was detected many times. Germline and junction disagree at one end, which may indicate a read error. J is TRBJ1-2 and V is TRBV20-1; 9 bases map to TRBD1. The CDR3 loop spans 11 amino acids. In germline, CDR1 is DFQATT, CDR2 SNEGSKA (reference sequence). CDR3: CATGGAGGYTF. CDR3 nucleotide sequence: TGTGCCACAGGGGGCGCAGGGGGCTACACCTTC.

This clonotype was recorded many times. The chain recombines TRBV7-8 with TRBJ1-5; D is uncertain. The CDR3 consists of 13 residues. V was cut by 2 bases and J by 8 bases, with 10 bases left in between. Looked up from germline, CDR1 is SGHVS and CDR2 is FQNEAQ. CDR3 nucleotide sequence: TGTGCCAGCAGCTTATCCACGATTGAGCCCCAGCATTTT. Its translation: CASSLSTIEPQHF.

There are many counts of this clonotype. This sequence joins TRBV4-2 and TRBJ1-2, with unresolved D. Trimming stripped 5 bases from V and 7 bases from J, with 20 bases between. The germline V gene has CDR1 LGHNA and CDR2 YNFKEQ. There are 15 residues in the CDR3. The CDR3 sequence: CASSRDDLGSGGYTF. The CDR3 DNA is TGTGCCAGCAGCAGGGATGATCTGGGAAGTGGTGGCTACACCTTC.

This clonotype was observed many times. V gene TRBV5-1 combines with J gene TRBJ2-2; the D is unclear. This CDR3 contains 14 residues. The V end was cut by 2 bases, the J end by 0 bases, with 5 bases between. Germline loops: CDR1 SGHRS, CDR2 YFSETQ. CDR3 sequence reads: CASSLAPNTGELFF. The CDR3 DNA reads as TGCGCCAGCAGCTTAGCCCCGAACACCGGGGAGCTGTTTTTT.

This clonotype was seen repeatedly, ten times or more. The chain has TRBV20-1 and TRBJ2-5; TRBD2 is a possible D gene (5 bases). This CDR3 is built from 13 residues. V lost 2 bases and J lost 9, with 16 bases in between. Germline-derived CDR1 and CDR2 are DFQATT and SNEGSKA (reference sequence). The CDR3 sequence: CSARRTADWSQYF. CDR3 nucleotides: TGCAGTGCTAGAAGGACTGCTGACTGGTCCCAGTACTTC.

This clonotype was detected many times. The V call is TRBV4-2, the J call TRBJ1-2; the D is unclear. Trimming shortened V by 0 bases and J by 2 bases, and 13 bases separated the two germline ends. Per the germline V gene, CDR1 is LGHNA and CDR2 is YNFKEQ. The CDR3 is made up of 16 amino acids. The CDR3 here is CASSQENYRENYGYTF. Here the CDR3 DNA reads TGTGCCAGCAGCCAAGAGAATTACAGAGAAAACTATGGCTACACCTTC.

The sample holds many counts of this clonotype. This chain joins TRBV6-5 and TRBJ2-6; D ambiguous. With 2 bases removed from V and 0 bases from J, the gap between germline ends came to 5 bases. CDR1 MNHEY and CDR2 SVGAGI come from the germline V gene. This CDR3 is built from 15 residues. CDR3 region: CASSYDGSGANVLTF. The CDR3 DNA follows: TGTGCCAGCAGTTACGACGGCTCTGGGGCCAACGTCCTGACTTTC.

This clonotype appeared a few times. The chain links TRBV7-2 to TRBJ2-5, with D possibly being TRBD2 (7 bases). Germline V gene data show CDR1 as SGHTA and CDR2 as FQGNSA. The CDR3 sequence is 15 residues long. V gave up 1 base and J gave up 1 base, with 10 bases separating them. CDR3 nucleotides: TGTGCCAGCAGCTTAGGGGGGGGCCTCCAAGAGACCCAGTACTTC. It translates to CASSLGGGLQETQYF.

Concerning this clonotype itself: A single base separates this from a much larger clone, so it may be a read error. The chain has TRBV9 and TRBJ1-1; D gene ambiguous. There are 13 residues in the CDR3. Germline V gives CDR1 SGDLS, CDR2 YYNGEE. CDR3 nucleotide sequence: TGTGCCAGCAGCGTAGAGGGTTACACTGATGCTTTCTTT. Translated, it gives CASSVEGYTDAFF.

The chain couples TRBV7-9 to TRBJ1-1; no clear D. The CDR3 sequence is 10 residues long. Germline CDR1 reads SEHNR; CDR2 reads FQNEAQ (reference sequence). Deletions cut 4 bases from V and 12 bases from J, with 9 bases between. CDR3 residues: CASSSAPSFF. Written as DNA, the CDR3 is TGTGCCAGCAGCTCCGCTCCATCTTTCTTT.

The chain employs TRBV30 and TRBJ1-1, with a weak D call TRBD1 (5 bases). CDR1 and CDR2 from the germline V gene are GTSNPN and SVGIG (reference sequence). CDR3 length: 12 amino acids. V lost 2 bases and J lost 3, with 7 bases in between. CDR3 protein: CAWSRGDTEAFF. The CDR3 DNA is TGTGCCTGGAGTCGGGGGGACACTGAAGCTTTCTTT.

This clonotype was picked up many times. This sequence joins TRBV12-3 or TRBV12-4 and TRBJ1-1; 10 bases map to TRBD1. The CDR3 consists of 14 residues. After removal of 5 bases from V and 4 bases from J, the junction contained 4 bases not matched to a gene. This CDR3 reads CASSTGTGVTEAFF. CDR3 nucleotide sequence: TGTGCCAGCAGTACCGGGACAGGGGTCACTGAAGCTTTCTTT.

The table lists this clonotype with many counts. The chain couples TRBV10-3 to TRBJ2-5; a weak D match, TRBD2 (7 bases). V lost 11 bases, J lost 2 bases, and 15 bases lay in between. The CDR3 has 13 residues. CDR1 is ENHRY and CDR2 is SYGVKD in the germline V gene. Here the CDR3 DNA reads TGTGCCTCCCAGGGGAGGGAACAAGAGACCCAGTACTTC. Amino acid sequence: CASQGREQETQYF.

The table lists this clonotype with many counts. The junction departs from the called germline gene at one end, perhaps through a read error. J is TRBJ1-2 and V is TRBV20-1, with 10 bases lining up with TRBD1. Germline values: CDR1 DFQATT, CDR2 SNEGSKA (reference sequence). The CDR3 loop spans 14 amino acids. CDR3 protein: CSAGDRGRGYGYTF. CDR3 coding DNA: TGCAGTGCTGGAGACAGGGGGCGGGGCTATGGCTACACCTTC.

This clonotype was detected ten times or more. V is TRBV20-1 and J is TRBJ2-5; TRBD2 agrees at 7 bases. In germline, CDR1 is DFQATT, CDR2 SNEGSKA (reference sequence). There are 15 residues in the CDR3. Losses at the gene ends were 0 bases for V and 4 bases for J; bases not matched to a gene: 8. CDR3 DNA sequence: TGCAGTGCTAGAGATTGGAGGGAGGGAGCAGAGACCCAGTACTTC. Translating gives CSARDWREGAETQYF.

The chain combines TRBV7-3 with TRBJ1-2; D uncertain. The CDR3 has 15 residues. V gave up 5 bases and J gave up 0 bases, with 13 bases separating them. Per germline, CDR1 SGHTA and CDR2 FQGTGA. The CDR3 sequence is CASSLAGGPNYGYTF. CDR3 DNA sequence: TGTGCCAGCAGCCTCGCGGGCGGACCTAACTATGGCTACACCTTC.

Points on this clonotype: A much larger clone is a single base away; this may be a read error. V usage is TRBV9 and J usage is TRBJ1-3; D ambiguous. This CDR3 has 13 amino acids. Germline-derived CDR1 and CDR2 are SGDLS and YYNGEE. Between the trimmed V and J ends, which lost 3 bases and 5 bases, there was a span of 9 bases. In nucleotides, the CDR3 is TGTGCCAGCAGCGGCCTACGGAGAAACACCATATATTTT. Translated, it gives CASSGLRRNTIYF. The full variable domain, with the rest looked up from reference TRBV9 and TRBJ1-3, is DSGVTQTPKHLITATGQRVTLRCSPRSGDLSVYWYQQSLDQGLQFLIQYYNGEERAKGNILERFSAQQFPDLHSELNLSSLELGDSALYFCASSGLRRNTIYFGEGSWLTVV.

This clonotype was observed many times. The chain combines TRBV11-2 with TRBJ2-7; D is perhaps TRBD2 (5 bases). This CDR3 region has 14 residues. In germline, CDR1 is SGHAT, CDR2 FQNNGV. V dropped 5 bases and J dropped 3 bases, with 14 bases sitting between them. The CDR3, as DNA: TGTGCCAGCAGCCGAGGGAGTGCCGGCTACGAGCAGTACTTC. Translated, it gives CASSRGSAGYEQYF.

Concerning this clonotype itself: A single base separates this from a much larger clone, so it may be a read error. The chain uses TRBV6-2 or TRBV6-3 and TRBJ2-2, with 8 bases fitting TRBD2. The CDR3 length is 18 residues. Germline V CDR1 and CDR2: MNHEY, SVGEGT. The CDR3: CTSSPSLGGETNTGELFF. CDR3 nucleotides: TGTACCAGCAGTCCAAGCCTCGGGGGGGAGACGAACACCGGGGAGCTGTTTTTT.

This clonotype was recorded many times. This CDR3 is CASSTDGSNTGELFF. The CDR3 DNA sequence: TGCGCCAGCAGCACGGACGGCTCGAACACCGGGGAGCTGTTTTTT. The V call is TRBV5-1, the J call TRBJ2-2; D is unclear. Germline-derived CDR1 and CDR2 are SGHRS and YFSETQ. The CDR3 consists of 15 residues. V was shortened by 4 bases and J by 0 bases, with 10 bases between the two germline ends.

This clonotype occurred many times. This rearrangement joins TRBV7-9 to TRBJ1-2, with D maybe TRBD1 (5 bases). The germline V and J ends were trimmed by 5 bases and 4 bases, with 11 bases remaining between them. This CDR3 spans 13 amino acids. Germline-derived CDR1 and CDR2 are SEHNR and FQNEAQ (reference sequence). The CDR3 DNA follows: TGTGCCAGCAGCACCCAGGGTCCCTATGGCTACACCTTC. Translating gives CASSTQGPYGYTF.